This TCR beta chain was documented in a study of blood T cell repertoires in COVID-19. About the study: Some COVID-19 samples were acute and others convalescent; all came from the United States, Italy and Spain. From T cells, B-cell-depleted T cells, or PBMCs came the material, which was cDNA or gDNA.

The CDR3 sequence is 15 residues long. V was shortened by 5 bases and J by 0 bases, with 10 bases between the two germline ends. The germline gives CDR1 MNHNY, CDR2 SVGAGI (reference sequence). In the original analysis: Quantification of nucleated cells was approximated via reference gene primer amplification. This table comes from immunoSEQ multiplex PCR, and its TCRdb copy is limited to in-frame clones, with some not included. Clone size and V and J calls were adopted from that table, with D and trimming inferred from the DNA. The table has 200,000 to 300,000 clones, about nine tenths seen once. The chain links TRBV6-6 to TRBJ2-2; no reliable D call. This receptor was identified in a man in his 60s who had recovered from COVID-19. Sequencing input: peripheral blood. CDR3 nucleotide sequence: TGTGCCAGCAGTCAAATAGACTCGAACACCGGGGAGCTGTTTTTT. This codes for CASSQIDSNTGELFF.